A selection of T cell receptor beta chains follows, all from one sample in a study of regulatory dendritic cells for organ transplantation. Sequencing was performed with immunoSEQ multiplex PCR; in TCRdb, only in-frame clones are kept and a portion is missing. The table has about 10,000 clones, approximately 80% seen once; the top ten hold under 3%. Their target antigens are unknown. Sequencing used memory CD4+ T cells from blood cultured with dendritic cells. These receptors were taken from a human donor in good health. CDR3s include the opening cysteine and the closing phenylalanine or tryptophan. The D gene is left open where the match is weak. Expanded clones get a size class; other rows say once, few or many, or leave the size out.

d_call clone_size j_call v_call cdr3_aa cdr3_nt
TRBD1 once TRBJ2-5 TRBV11-2 CASTRTGQGQTQYF TGTGCCAGCACCCGAACGGGACAGGGTCAGACCCAGTACTTC
NA NA TRBJ1-2 TRBV7-8 CASSLRAVGGYTF TGTGCCAGCAGCTTAAGGGCAGTCGGCGGCTACACCTTC
TRBD1 NA TRBJ1-1 TRBV20-1 CSARDSPEAFF TGCAGTGCTCGGGACAGCCCTGAAGCTTTCTTT
TRBD2 NA TRBJ2-1 TRBV6-1 CASSEASGGAYNEQFF TGTGCCAGCAGTGAAGCGTCGGGAGGTGCCTACAATGAGCAGTTCTTC
NA NA TRBJ2-3 TRBV9 CASSVVGGLGDTQYF TGTGCCAGCAGCGTAGTGGGGGGATTGGGGGATACGCAGTATTTT
NA NA TRBJ2-5 TRBV7-2 CASSLSGGRETQYF TGTGCCAGCAGCTTATCCGGGGGGCGAGAGACCCAGTACTTC
NA few TRBJ1-5 TRBV7-9 CASSLSGGNSNQPQHF TGTGCCAGCAGCTTATCCGGGGGTAATAGCAATCAGCCCCAGCATTTT
NA NA TRBJ2-3 TRBV7-3 CASSPSAAADGTDTQYF TGTGCCAGCAGCCCCTCAGCGGCCGCAGACGGCACAGATACGCAGTATTTT
NA NA TRBJ1-2 TRBV4-3 CASSQEWGGFYGYTF TGCGCCAGCAGCCAAGAGTGGGGGGGGTTCTATGGCTACACCTTC
NA NA TRBJ1-3 TRBV18 CASSPPSTAGNTIYF TGTGCCAGCTCACCACCGTCCACGGCTGGAAACACCATATATTTT
NA NA TRBJ2-1 TRBV7-3 CASSQPGGQYNEQFF TGTGCCAGCAGCCAACCGGGGGGCCAGTACAATGAGCAGTTCTTC
TRBD2 NA TRBJ2-3 TRBV9 CASSVVASGGAGTDTQYF TGTGCCAGCAGCGTAGTTGCTAGCGGGGGGGCCGGCACAGATACGCAGTATTTT
NA NA TRBJ1-3 TRBV6-1 CASSAGGTGNTIYF TGTGCCAGCAGTGCCGGGGGTACTGGAAACACCATATATTTT
NA NA TRBJ1-1 TRBV10-3 CAIGQNLNTEAFF TGTGCCATCGGCCAAAACTTGAACACTGAAGCTTTCTTT
NA NA TRBJ1-2 TRBV11-2 CASSLDGRGGGYTF TGTGCCAGCAGCTTAGATGGAAGGGGAGGAGGCTACACCTTC
NA NA TRBJ1-2 TRBV4-3 CASSQDRQGGYYGYTF TGCGCCAGCAGCCAAGATCGGCAGGGAGGCTACTATGGCTACACCTTC
NA NA TRBJ1-2 TRBV6-1 CASSEAARFYGYTF TGTGCCAGCAGTGAGGCAGCGAGGTTCTATGGCTACACCTTC
NA NA TRBJ2-5 TRBV5-1 CASSLGLERTQYF TGCGCCAGCAGCTTGGGGCTGGAACGGACCCAGTACTTC
TRBD2 NA TRBJ2-2 TRBV5-1 CASSLVLAGADTGELFF TGCGCCAGCAGCCTGGTTCTAGCGGGAGCGGACACCGGGGAGCTGTTTTTT
NA NA TRBJ1-2 TRBV14 CASSQPGPPYYGYTF TGTGCCAGCAGCCAGCCGGGTCCTCCTTACTATGGCTACACCTTC
NA NA TRBJ2-1 TRBV28 CASSLFHEQFF TGTGCCAGCAGTTTATTTCATGAGCAGTTCTTC
NA medium-sized TRBJ1-2 TRBV6-6 CASSYSSQPRSGYTF TGTGCCAGCAGTTACTCGTCACAGCCCCGTAGTGGCTACACCTTC
NA few TRBJ2-5 TRBV28 CASSLFAVETQYF TGTGCCAGCAGTTTATTTGCGGTGGAGACCCAGTACTTC
NA NA TRBJ2-1 TRBV5-4 CASSYPGLGEQFF TGTGCCAGCAGCTACCCGGGATTGGGGGAGCAGTTCTTC
NA NA TRBJ2-1 TRBV29-1 CSVRDPTVGEQFF TGCAGCGTCCGGGACCCAACGGTCGGGGAGCAGTTCTTC
NA NA TRBJ2-1 TRBV2 CASSEELVRRAEQFF TGTGCCAGCAGCGAGGAACTAGTGAGACGCGCTGAGCAGTTCTTC
NA NA TRBJ2-7 TRBV7-6 CASSLRQESYEQYF TGTGCCAGCAGCTTAAGACAGGAGTCCTACGAGCAGTACTTC
TRBD1 NA TRBJ1-1 TRBV6-1 CASSEISGTGSTEAFF TGTGCCAGCAGTGAAATCTCCGGGACAGGGAGCACTGAAGCTTTCTTT
NA NA TRBJ1-5 TRBV30 CAWSVRGGYQPQHF TGTGCCTGGAGTGTACGGGGGGGGTACCAGCCCCAGCATTTT
TRBD2 NA TRBJ2-3 TRBV29-1 CSVIAGGPGDTQYF TGCAGCGTAATAGCGGGAGGGCCCGGAGATACGCAGTATTTT
TRBD2 NA TRBJ2-4 TRBV6-6 CASTLGTSTIQYF TGTGCCAGCACCCTCGGGACTAGTACAATTCAGTACTTC
TRBD2 NA TRBJ2-3 TRBV15 CATSRDPGLARTDTQYF TGTGCCACCAGCAGAGATCCGGGACTAGCCCGCACAGATACGCAGTATTTT